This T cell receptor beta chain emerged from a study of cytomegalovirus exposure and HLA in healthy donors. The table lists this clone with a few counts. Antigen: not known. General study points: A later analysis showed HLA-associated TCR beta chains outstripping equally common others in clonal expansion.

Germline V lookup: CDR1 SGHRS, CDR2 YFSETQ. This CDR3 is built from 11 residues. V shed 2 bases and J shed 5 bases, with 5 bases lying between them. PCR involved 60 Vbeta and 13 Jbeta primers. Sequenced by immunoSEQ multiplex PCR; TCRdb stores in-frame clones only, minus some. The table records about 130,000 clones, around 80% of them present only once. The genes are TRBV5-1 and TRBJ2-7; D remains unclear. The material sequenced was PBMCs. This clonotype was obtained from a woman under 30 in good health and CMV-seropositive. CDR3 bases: TGCGCCAGCAGCTTAGCGAACGAGCAGTACTTC. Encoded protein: CASSLANEQYF.